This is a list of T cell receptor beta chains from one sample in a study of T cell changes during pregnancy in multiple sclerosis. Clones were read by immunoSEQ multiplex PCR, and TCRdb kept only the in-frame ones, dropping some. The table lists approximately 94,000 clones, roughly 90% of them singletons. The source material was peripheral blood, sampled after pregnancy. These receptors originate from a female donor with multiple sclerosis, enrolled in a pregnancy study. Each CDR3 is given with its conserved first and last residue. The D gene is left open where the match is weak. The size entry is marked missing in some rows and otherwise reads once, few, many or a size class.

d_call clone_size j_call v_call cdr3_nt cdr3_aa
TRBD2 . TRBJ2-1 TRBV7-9 TGTGCCAGCAGCTCGCCGGGACTAGCGGGTCAGATCAATGAGCAGTTCTTC CASSSPGLAGQINEQFF
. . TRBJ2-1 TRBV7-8 TGTGCCAGCAGCCCCAGGGGCGGGCTAGCGGCACTCTACAATGAGCAGTTCTTC CASSPRGGLAALYNEQFF
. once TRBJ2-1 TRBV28 TGTGCCAGCAGTTACAGGGCGTCCTACAATGAGCAGTTCTTC CASSYRASYNEQFF
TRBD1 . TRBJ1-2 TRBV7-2 TGTGCCAGCAGCTTCGTAGGGACAGGGGGCCATGGCTACACCTTC CASSFVGTGGHGYTF
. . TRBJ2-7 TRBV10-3 TGTGCCACCCGAACAGAGATGGACATCACCTACGAGCAGTACTTC CATRTEMDITYEQYF
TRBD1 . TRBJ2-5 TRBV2 TGTGCCAGCAGCACCGGGACAGGGGGACAAGAGACCCAGTACTTC CASSTGTGGQETQYF
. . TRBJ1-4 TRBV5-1 TGCGCCAGCAGCTCCGGACAGTATAATGAAAAACTGTTTTTT CASSSGQYNEKLFF
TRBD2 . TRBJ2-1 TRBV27 TGTGCCAGCAGTCCCGGGACTAGCGGGACCATTTGGAAGTACAATGAGCAGTTCTTC CASSPGTSGTIWKYNEQFF
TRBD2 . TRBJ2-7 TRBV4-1 TGCGCCAGCAGCCAAGGTGTATCCCTAGCGGGGGGCTACGAGCAGTACTTC CASSQGVSLAGGYEQYF
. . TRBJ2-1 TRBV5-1 TGCGCCAGCAGCTTTCGACAGGACAGGTTACTAGCTAGTGAGCAGTTCTTC CASSFRQDRLLASEQFF
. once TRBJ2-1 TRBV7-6 TGTGCCAGCAGCTCGCCTACGAATGGGCGGGAATACTCCTACAATGAGCAGTTCTTC CASSSPTNGREYSYNEQFF
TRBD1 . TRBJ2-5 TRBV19 TGTGCCAGTAGTTTCAACAGGGGAGAGACCCAGTACTTC CASSFNRGETQYF
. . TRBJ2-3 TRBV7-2 TGTGCCAGCAGCTTAGAACTAAGCACAGATACGCAGTATTTT CASSLELSTDTQYF
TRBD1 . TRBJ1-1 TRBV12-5 TGTGCTAGTGGTCCTGGACAGGGGCGAACTGAAGCTTTCTTT CASGPGQGRTEAFF
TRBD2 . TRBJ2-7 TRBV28 TGTGCCAGCAGTTTCCTAGCGGGAGGCTACGAGCAGTACTTC CASSFLAGGYEQYF
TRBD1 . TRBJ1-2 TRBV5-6 TGTGCCAGCAGCTTGTTTGGGACAGGGACTCATGGCTACACCTTC CASSLFGTGTHGYTF
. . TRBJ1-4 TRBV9 TGTGCCAGCAGCCAGACGACAGCAACTAATGAAAAACTGTTTTTT CASSQTTATNEKLFF
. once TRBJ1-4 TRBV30 TGTGCCTGGAGTGGGTCAGCGGAAGATGAAAAACTGTTTTTT CAWSGSAEDEKLFF
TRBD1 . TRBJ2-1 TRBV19 TGTGCCAGTAGTATAGGGGGACAGACCCGGAGCAATGAGCAGTTCTTC CASSIGGQTRSNEQFF
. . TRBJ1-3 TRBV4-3 TGCGCCAGCAGCCAGGTTGACTCGGACTCTGGAAACACCATATATTTT CASSQVDSDSGNTIYF
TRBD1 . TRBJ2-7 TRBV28 TGTGCCAGCGCTAGACAGGGCACCCTCTACGAGCAGTACTTC CASARQGTLYEQYF
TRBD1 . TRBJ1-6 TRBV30 TGTGCCTGGACATGGGACAGGTCAAGTTCACCCCTCCACTTT CAWTWDRSSSPLHF
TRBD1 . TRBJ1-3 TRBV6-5 TGTGCCAGCAGCCGGACAGGGGCCACTGGAAACACCATATATTTT CASSRTGATGNTIYF
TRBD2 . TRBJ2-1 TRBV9 TGTGCCAGCAGCGTGACTAGCGGCTTTTACAATGAGCAGTTCTTC CASSVTSGFYNEQFF
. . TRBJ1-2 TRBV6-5 TGTGCCAGCAGTTATAAGGGGGGGACTCATGGCTACACCTTC CASSYKGGTHGYTF
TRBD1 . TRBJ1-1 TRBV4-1 TGCGCCAGCAGCCAAGACGAAAACAGGGGGTGGACTGAAGCTTTCTTT CASSQDENRGWTEAFF
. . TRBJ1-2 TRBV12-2 TGTGCAAGTCGCTTAGTAAAAAGGGGTCCTCTAGTAGCTAACTATGGCTACACCTTC CASRLVKRGPLVANYGYTF
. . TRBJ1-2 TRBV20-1 TGCAGTGCTACTCCCAGCGCAGCCTCCCTTTTC CSATPSAASLF
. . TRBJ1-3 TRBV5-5 TGTGCCAGCAGTTTTGGACTGCTCTCTGGAAACACCATATATTTT CASSFGLLSGNTIYF
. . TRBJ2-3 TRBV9 TGTGCCAGCAGGGGGGGGGACACAGGCGGAGATACGCAGTATTTT CASRGGDTGGDTQYF
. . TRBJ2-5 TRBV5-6 TGTGCCAGCAGCACCCGGACAGCTATATTCCAAGAGACCCAGTACTTC CASSTRTAIFQETQYF
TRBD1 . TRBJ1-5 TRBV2 TGTGCCAGCAGTGAGGACAGGGGGATGGTGAGCAATCAGCCCCAGCATTTT CASSEDRGMVSNQPQHF
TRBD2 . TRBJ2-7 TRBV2 TGTGCCAGCAGTGACAGCGGGGGGGCGGGCGAGCAGTACTTC CASSDSGGAGEQYF
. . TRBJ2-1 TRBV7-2 TGTGCCAGCACCCCAGCGACCGGTTGGGTTGAGCAGTTCTTC CASTPATGWVEQFF
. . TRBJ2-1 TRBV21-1 TGTGCCAGCAGCGAACCGCCCCTCAGGGGCAATGAGCAGTTCTTC CASSEPPLRGNEQFF
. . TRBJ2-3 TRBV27 TGTGCCAGCAGTTTTCAGGGCTCCACAGATACGCAGTATTTT CASSFQGSTDTQYF
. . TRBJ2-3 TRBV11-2 TGTGCCAGCAGCTTTGGGCTCCCTGGCACAGATACGCAGTATTTT CASSFGLPGTDTQYF
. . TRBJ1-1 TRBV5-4 TGTGCCAGCACCACTGGCCCCACTATGAACACTGAAGCTTTCTTT CASTTGPTMNTEAFF
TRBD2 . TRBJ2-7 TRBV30 TGTGCCTGGAGTAAGGGACTAGCGGGAGGCTACGAGCAGTACTTC CAWSKGLAGGYEQYF
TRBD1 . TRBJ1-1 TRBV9 TGTGCCAGCAGCGAAGGGGGCGGCACTGAAGCTTTCTTT CASSEGGGTEAFF
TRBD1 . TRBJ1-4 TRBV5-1 TGCGCCAGCAGCTTGGGTTCTCCGGGACAGACTAATGAAAAACTGTTTTTT CASSLGSPGQTNEKLFF
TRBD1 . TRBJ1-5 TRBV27 TGTGCCAGCAGTCTAACCCGGACAGGGAACGGTGGTCAGCCCCAGCATTTT CASSLTRTGNGGQPQHF
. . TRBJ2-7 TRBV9 TGTGCCAGCGGGGAAGGGACTTTCGACTACGAGCAGTACTTC CASGEGTFDYEQYF
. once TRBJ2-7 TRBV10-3 TGTGCCATCAGGGTACCCTCGGGTCCGCTTTCCTACGAGCAGTACTTC CAIRVPSGPLSYEQYF
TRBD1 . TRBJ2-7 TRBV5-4 TGTGCCAGCAGCTTGGGAGGGGGCTCGTACGAGCAGTACTTC CASSLGGGSYEQYF
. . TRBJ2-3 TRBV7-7 TGTGCTAGCAGCTTCACTGGCACAGATACGCAGTATTTT CASSFTGTDTQYF